Below, one TCR beta chain is given with its context. This specimen includes other DNA sequences encoding the same CDR3. This sample stems from a study of blood T cell repertoires in COVID-19. Study-level background: Both acute and convalescent COVID-19 samples were obtained from the United States, Italy and Spain. T cells, B-cell-depleted T cells, or PBMCs provided the cDNA or gDNA that served as material.

The CDR3 spans 13 residues. The J segment lost 8 bases and the V segment lost 6 bases, leaving 6 bases of the junction unmatched. Germline V gene data show CDR1 as SQVTM and CDR2 as ANQGSEA. Per the authors' pipeline: From reference gene primer amplification, estimates of nucleated cell counts were derived. Method: immunoSEQ multiplex PCR; TCRdb's copy keeps in-frame clones and lacks some. D and trimming were read from the DNA, whereas the V and J calls and clone size are those reported in that table. The sample has over 15,000 clones, roughly 90% seen once. V is TRBV29-1 and J is TRBJ1-4, with 10 bases aligning to TRBD1. This receptor was identified in a human donor in a cohort sampled during active COVID-19. Sequencing used peripheral blood. The CDR3 DNA is TGCAGCGTCGAGGACAGGGGGGGAGAAAAACTGTTTTTT. Translation: CSVEDRGGEKLFF.